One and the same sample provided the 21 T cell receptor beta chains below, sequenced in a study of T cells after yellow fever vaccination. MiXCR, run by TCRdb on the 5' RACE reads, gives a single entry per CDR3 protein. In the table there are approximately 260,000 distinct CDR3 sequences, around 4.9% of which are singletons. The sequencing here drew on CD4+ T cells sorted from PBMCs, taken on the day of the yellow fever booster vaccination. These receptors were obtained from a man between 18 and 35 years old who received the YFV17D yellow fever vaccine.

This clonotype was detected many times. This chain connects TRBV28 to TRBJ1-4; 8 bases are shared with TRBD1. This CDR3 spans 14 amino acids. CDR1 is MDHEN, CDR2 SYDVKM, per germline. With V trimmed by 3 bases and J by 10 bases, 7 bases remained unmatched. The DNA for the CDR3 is TGTGCCAGCAGTTTGGGACAGGAAATTGGAAAACTGTTTTTT. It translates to CASSLGQEIGKLFF.

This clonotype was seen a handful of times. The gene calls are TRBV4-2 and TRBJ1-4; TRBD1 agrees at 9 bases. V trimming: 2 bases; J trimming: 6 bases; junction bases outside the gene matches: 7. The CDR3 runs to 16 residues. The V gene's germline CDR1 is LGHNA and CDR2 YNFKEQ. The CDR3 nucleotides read TGTGCCAGCAGCCAAAGGGGGACAGGGAAGGATGAAAAACTGTTTTTT. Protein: CASSQRGTGKDEKLFF.

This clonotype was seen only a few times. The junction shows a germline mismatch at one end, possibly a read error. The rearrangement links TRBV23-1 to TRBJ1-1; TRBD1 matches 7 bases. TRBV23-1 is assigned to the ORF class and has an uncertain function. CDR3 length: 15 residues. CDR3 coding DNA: TGCGCCAGCAGTCCCCCGGGACAGCGGAACCCTGAAGCTTTCTTT. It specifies CASSPPGQRNPEAFF.

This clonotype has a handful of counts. The CDR3 nucleotides are TGTGCCAGCAGCTTTAGGGTGGGGGGTCAGCCCCAGCATTTT. Protein product: CASSFRVGGQPQHF. The chain uses TRBV7-2 and TRBJ1-5; D might be TRBD1 (5 bases). Trimming took off 3 bases at V and 6 bases at J, with 12 bases between the two ends. The length of the CDR3 is 14 residues. CDR1 is SGHTA and CDR2 is FQGNSA in the germline V gene.

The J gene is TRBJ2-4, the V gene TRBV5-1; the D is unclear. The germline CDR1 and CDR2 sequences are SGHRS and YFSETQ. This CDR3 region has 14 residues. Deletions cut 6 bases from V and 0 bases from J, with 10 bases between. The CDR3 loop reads CASKATGAKNIQYF. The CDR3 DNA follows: TGCGCCAGCAAGGCAACGGGAGCCAAAAACATTCAGTACTTC.

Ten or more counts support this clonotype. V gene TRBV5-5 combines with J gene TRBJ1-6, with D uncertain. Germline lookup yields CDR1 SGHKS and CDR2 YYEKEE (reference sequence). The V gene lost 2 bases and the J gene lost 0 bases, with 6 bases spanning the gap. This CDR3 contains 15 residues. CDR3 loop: CASSLSSSYNSPLHF. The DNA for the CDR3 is TGTGCCAGCAGCTTAAGTAGCTCCTATAATTCACCCCTCCACTTT.

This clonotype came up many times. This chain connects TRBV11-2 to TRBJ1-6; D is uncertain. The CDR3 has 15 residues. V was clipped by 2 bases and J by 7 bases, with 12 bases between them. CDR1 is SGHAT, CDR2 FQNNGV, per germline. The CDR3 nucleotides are TGTGCCAGCAGCTTACATCCGGGTAGCAATTCACCCCTCCACTTT. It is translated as CASSLHPGSNSPLHF.

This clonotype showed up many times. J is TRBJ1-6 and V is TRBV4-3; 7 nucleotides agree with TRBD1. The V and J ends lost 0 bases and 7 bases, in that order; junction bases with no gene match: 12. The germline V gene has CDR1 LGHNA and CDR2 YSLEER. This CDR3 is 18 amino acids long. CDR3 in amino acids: CASSQDLGNRGLNSPLHF. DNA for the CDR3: TGCGCCAGCAGCCAAGATTTGGGGAACAGGGGTTTGAATTCACCCCTCCACTTT.

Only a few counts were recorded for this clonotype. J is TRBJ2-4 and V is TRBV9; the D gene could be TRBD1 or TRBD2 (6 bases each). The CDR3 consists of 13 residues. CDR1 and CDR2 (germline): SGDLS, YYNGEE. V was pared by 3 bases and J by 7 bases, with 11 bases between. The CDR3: CASSALGGNIQYF. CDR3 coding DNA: TGTGCCAGCAGCGCCTTAGGGGGGAACATTCAGTACTTC.

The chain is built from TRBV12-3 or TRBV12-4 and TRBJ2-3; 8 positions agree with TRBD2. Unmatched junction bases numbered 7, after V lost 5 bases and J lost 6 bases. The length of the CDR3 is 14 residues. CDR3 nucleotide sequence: TGTGCCAGCAGTCACGGGGGGGCAGGGGATACGCAGTATTTT. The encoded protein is CASSHGGAGDTQYF.

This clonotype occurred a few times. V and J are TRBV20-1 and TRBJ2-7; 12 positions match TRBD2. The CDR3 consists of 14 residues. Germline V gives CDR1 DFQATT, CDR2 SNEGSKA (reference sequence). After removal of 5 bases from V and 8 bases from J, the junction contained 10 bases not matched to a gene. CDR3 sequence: CSAADRLAGEQQYF. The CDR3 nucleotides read TGCAGTGCTGCCGACCGACTAGCGGGGGAACAGCAGTACTTC.

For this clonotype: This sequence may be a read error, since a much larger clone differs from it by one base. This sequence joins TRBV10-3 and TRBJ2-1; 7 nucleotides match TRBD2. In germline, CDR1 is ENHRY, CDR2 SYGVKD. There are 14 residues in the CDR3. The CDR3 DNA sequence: TGTGCCACACAAGGGACTATCTCCTACAATGAGCGGTTCTTC. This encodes CATQGTISYNERFF.

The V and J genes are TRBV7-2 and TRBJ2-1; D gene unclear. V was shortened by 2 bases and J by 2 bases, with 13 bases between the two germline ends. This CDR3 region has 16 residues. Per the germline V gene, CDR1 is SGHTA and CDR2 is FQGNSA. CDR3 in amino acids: CASSLLGQEPYNEQFF. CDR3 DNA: TGTGCCAGCAGCTTATTAGGGCAGGAGCCCTACAATGAGCAGTTCTTC.

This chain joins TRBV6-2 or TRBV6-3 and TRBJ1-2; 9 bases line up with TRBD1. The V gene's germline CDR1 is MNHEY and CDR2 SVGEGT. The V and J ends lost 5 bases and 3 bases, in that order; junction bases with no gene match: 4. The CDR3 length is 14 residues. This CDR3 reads CASSKTGGDYGYTF. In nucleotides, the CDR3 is TGTGCCAGCAGTAAAACAGGGGGCGACTATGGCTACACCTTC.

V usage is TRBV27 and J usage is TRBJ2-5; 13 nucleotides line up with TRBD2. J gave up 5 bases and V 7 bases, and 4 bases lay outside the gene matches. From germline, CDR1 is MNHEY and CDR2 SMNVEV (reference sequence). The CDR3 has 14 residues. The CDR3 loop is CASTRLAGGETQYF. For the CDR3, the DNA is TGTGCCAGCACCCGACTAGCGGGGGGTGAGACCCAGTACTTC.

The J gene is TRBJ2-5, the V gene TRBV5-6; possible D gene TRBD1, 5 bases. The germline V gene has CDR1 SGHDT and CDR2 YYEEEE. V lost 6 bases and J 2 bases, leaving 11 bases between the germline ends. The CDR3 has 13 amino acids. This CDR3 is CASIPAGQETQYF. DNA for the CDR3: TGTGCCAGCATCCCGGCAGGGCAAGAGACCCAGTACTTC. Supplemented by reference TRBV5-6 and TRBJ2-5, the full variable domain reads DAGVTQSPTHLIKTRGQQVTLRCSPKSGHDTVSWYQQALGQGPQFIFQYYEEEERQRGNFPDRFSGHQFPNYSSELNVNALLLGDSALYLCASIPAGQETQYFGPGTRLLVL.

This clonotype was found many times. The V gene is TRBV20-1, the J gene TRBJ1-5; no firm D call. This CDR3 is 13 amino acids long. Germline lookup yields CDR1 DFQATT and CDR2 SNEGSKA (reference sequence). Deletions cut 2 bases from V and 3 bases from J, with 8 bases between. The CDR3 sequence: CSARISDNQPQHF. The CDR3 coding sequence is TGCAGTGCTAGAATTAGTGACAATCAGCCCCAGCATTTT.

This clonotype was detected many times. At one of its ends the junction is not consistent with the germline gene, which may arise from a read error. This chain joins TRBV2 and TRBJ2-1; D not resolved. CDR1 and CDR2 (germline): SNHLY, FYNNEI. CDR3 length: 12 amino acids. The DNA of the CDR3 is TGTGCCACCAGTGTAATGAACAATGAGCAGTTCTTC. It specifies CATSVMNNEQFF.

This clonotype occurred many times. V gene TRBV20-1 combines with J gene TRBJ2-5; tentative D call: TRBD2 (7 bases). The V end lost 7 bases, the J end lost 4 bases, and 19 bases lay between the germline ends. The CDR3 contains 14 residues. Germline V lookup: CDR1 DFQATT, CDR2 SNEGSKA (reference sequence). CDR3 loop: CSVYWRGGRETQYF. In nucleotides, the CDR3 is TGCAGTGTTTACTGGAGGGGGGGGCGAGAGACCCAGTACTTC.

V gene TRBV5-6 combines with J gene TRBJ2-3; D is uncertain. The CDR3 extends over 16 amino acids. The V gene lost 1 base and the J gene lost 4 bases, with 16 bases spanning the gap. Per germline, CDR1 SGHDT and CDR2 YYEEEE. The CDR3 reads CASSLFPDLGADTQYF. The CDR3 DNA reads TGTGCCAGCAGCTTGTTTCCGGATTTAGGCGCAGATACGCAGTATTTT.

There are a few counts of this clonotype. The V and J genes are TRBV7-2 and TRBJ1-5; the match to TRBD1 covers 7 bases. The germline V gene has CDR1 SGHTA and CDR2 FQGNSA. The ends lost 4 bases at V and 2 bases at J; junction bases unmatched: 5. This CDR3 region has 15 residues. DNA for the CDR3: TGTGCCAGCAGCTACCGACAGGGTGGCAATCAGCCCCAGCATTTT. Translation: CASSYRQGGNQPQHF.